The 6 T cell receptor beta chains below come from one sample, sequenced in a study of blood T cell repertoires in COVID-19. TCRdb's copy holds only in-frame clones and misses some; the assay was immunoSEQ multiplex PCR. In the table there are about 230,000 clones, over 80% of which are singletons. Sequenced sample: peripheral blood. The source of these receptors is a woman in her seventies with active or convalescent COVID-19.

The chain couples TRBV30 to TRBJ1-2; 7 bases match TRBD1. The CDR3 consists of 13 residues. V gave up 8 bases and J gave up 8 bases; unmatched junction bases: 14. In germline, CDR1 is GTSNPN, CDR2 SVGIG (reference sequence). CDR3 nucleotide sequence: TGTGCCGGGGGTTTAGACAGGGTGGGCGGCTACACCTTC. Translating it yields CAGGLDRVGGYTF. Drawing the rest from reference TRBV30 and TRBJ1-2, the complete variable domain is SQTIHQWPATLVQPVGSPLSLECTVEGTSNPNLYWYRQAAGRGLQLLFYSVGIGQISSEVPQNLSASRPQDRQFILSSKKLLLSDSGFYLCAGGLDRVGGYTFGSGTRLTVV.

The chain is built from TRBV18 and TRBJ2-7, with 7 bases aligning to TRBD2. With 2 bases clipped from V and 5 bases from J, the junction kept 3 bases outside the gene matches. From germline, CDR1 is KGHSH and CDR2 LQKENI. CDR3 size: 13 residues. The CDR3: CASSPTGTNEQYF. The CDR3, as DNA: TGTGCCAGCTCACCAACCGGGACTAACGAGCAGTACTTC.

V and J are TRBV10-2 and TRBJ2-3; a weak D match, TRBD2 (6 bases). Germline V gene lookup returns CDR1 WSHSY and CDR2 SAAADI. Between the trimmed V and J ends, which lost 7 bases and 1 base, there was a span of 18 bases. The CDR3 has 16 amino acids. The DNA of the CDR3 is TGCGCCAGCACATCCAGTCCGGGAGTAGGCACAGATACGCAGTATTTT. Translation: CASTSSPGVGTDTQYF.

The chain joins TRBV6-5 to TRBJ2-2, with 7 bases lining up with TRBD1. V trimming: 2 bases; J trimming: 3 bases; junction bases outside the gene matches: 3. Germline CDR1 reads MNHEY; CDR2 reads SVGAGI. There are 15 residues in the CDR3. CDR3 DNA: TGTGCCAGCAGTTACCAAGGGGGCGACACCGGGGAGCTGTTTTTT. Translated: CASSYQGGDTGELFF.

This sequence joins TRBV3-1 (or the pseudogene TRBV3-2) and TRBJ2-1; D is undetermined. This CDR3 is built from 12 residues. Germline V gives CDR1 LGHDT, CDR2 YNNKEL (reference sequence). The V and J ends lost 4 bases and 7 bases respectively, with 8 bases between them. This chain's CDR3 is CASSPGWNEQFF. The CDR3 DNA follows: TGTGCCAGCAGCCCCGGGTGGAATGAGCAGTTCTTC.

The rearrangement links TRBV7-3 to TRBJ2-7; weak D call: TRBD2 (6 bases). Germline CDR1 and CDR2: SGHTA and FQGTGA. The CDR3 runs to 14 residues. Trimming left V 5 bases short and J 6 bases short, with 17 bases between. CDR3 DNA sequence: TGTGCCAGCAGCCCCGCCGGGGGACCGGGCGAGCAGTACTTC. Translated: CASSPAGGPGEQYF.